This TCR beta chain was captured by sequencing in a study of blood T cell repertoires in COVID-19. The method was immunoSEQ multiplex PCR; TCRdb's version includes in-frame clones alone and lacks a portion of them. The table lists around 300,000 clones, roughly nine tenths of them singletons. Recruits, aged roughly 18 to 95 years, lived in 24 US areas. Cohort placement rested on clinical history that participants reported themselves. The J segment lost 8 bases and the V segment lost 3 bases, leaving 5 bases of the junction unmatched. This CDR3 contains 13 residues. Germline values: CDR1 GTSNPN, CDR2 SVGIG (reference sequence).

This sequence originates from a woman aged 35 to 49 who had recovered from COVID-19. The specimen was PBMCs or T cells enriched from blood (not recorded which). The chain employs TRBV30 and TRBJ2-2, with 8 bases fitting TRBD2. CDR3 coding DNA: TGTGCCTGGAGACGGGGGGGCGTTGGGGAGCTGTTTTTT. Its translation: CAWRRGGVGELFF.